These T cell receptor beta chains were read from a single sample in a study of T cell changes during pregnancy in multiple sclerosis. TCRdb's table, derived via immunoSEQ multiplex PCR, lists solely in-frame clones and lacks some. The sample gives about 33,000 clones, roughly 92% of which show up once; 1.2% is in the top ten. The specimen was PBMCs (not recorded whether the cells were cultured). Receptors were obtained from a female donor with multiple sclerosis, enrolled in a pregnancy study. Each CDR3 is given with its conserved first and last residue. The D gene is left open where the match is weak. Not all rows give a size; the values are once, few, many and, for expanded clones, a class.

CDR3aa: CASSFGRGMNTEAFF
CDR3nt: TGTGCCAGCAGCTTTGGACGTGGGATGAACACTGAAGCTTTCTTT
d_gene: .
abundance: .
v_gene: TRBV7-8
j_gene: TRBJ1-1

CDR3aa: CASSVSAGGGYEQYF
CDR3nt: TGTGCCAGCAGCGTCTCGGCGGGAGGGGGCTACGAGCAGTACTTC
d_gene: TRBD2
abundance: .
v_gene: TRBV7-2
j_gene: TRBJ2-7

CDR3aa: CASNLAGQYEQYF
CDR3nt: TGTGCCAGCAATCTAGCAGGGCAATACGAGCAGTACTTC
d_gene: .
abundance: .
v_gene: TRBV6-6
j_gene: TRBJ2-7

CDR3aa: CASSEDSSGANVLTF
CDR3nt: TGTGCCAGCAGTGAAGACAGCTCTGGGGCCAACGTCCTGACTTTC
d_gene: .
abundance: .
v_gene: TRBV6-1
j_gene: TRBJ2-6

CDR3aa: CASSPRALSQETQYF
CDR3nt: TGTGCCAGCTCACCCAGGGCGCTCAGCCAAGAGACCCAGTACTTC
d_gene: .
abundance: .
v_gene: TRBV18
j_gene: TRBJ2-5

CDR3aa: CASSSRTSGKTSSTDTQYF
CDR3nt: TGTGCCAGCAGCTCCCGGACTAGCGGGAAGACTTCTAGCACAGATACGCAGTATTTT
d_gene: TRBD2
abundance: .
v_gene: TRBV7-9
j_gene: TRBJ2-3

CDR3aa: CASSTGEVYNEQFF
CDR3nt: TGTGCCAGTAGTACGGGGGAGGTCTACAATGAGCAGTTCTTC
d_gene: .
abundance: .
v_gene: TRBV19
j_gene: TRBJ2-1

CDR3aa: CASSPGSPRTDTQYF
CDR3nt: TGTGCCAGCTCACCAGGATCCCCACGCACAGATACGCAGTATTTT
d_gene: .
abundance: .
v_gene: TRBV18
j_gene: TRBJ2-3

CDR3aa: CASSLHSGREQYF
CDR3nt: TGCGCCAGCAGCTTACATTCCGGGAGAGAGCAGTACTTC
d_gene: .
abundance: .
v_gene: TRBV5-1
j_gene: TRBJ2-7

CDR3aa: CASSLYFPGLQNEQFF
CDR3nt: TGTGCCAGCAGTTTATACTTCCCGGGGCTCCAAAATGAGCAGTTCTTC
d_gene: .
abundance: .
v_gene: TRBV28
j_gene: TRBJ2-1

CDR3aa: CASSLGQGGTEAFF
CDR3nt: TGTGCCAGCAGTCTCGGACAGGGAGGGACTGAAGCTTTCTTT
d_gene: TRBD1
abundance: .
v_gene: TRBV6-5
j_gene: TRBJ1-1

CDR3aa: CASSEGEPTDTQYF
CDR3nt: TGTGCCAGCAGTGAAGGGGAGCCCACAGATACGCAGTATTTT
d_gene: .
abundance: .
v_gene: TRBV6-1
j_gene: TRBJ2-3

CDR3aa: CASSADSKGYYGYTF
CDR3nt: TGTGCCAGCAGTGCCGACAGTAAGGGGTACTATGGCTACACCTTC
d_gene: .
abundance: .
v_gene: TRBV6-5
j_gene: TRBJ1-2

CDR3aa: CASSQEAAGVGQGQFF
CDR3nt: TGTGCCAGCAGCCAAGAAGCAGCGGGAGTGGGTCAGGGGCAGTTCTTC
d_gene: TRBD2
abundance: .
v_gene: TRBV4-2
j_gene: TRBJ2-1

CDR3aa: CASGTDRNGLAGGPFRQFF
CDR3nt: TGCGCCAGCGGAACCGACCGGAATGGGCTAGCGGGAGGGCCTTTTAGGCAGTTCTTC
d_gene: TRBD2
abundance: .
v_gene: TRBV5-1
j_gene: TRBJ2-1

CDR3aa: CASSYSTLGPPGLFF
CDR3nt: TGTGCCAGCAGTTACTCGACTCTTGGGCCCCCGGGACTGTTTTTT
d_gene: .
abundance: .
v_gene: TRBV6-6
j_gene: TRBJ1-4

CDR3aa: CASMPPSGTKDYEQYF
CDR3nt: TGTGCCAGCATGCCCCCATCCGGGACCAAGGACTACGAGCAGTACTTC
d_gene: .
abundance: once
v_gene: TRBV28
j_gene: TRBJ2-7

CDR3aa: CASSLGQGNEAFF
CDR3nt: TGCGCCAGCAGCCTCGGACAGGGGAATGAAGCTTTCTTT
d_gene: TRBD1
abundance: .
v_gene: TRBV4-1
j_gene: TRBJ1-1